A single sample gave rise to the 20 T cell receptor beta chains below, sequenced in a study of CD8+CD57+ T cells in acquired aplastic anemia. Patients chosen for sequencing had shown CD8+CD57+ cell expansion by flow cytometry. Genomic DNA constituted the template upon which TCR beta VDJ and CDR3 profiling was performed. TCRdb reanalysed the reads using MiXCR and keeps one entry per CDR3 protein. The profile shows about 150,000 distinct CDR3 sequences, around half of them singletons. Sequenced: sorted CD4+, CD8+, or CD8+CD57+ T cells (not recorded which) from PBMCs. The receptors here all came from a human donor with aplastic anemia.

With regard to this clonotype: One junction end disagrees with the germline gene, perhaps due to a read error. This chain connects TRBV12-3 or TRBV12-4 to TRBJ1-5; D is uncertain. The CDR3 extends over 15 amino acids. CDR3 protein: CASSFRVRGNQPQHF. In nucleotides, the CDR3 is TGTGCTAGCAGTTTTAGGGTTCGGGGCAATCAGCCCCAGCATTTT.

This clonotype is a singleton in its sample. The J gene is TRBJ1-1, the V gene TRBV20-1; D is undetermined. This CDR3 is built from 12 residues. Germline loops: CDR1 DFQATT, CDR2 SNEGSKA (reference sequence). V lost 6 bases to trimming and J lost 1 base, with 9 bases between them. The CDR3 region is CSAPPPNTEAFF. DNA of the CDR3: TGCAGTGCCCCACCGCCGAACACTGAAGCTTTCTTT.

V gene TRBV7-9 combines with J gene TRBJ2-7; D is undetermined. Trimming took off 0 bases at V and 5 bases at J, with 5 bases between the two ends. This CDR3 contains 12 residues. The germline gives CDR1 SEHNR, CDR2 FQNEAQ (reference sequence). The CDR3 here is CASSLAKNEQYF. The CDR3 nucleotides are TGTGCCAGCAGCTTAGCGAAAAACGAGCAGTACTTC.

The CDR3, as DNA: TGTGCCAGCAGTGTCGCAGGGGGCGCGGTCACTGAAGCTTTCTTT. It specifies CASSVAGGAVTEAFF. The chain links TRBV25-1 to TRBJ1-1, with 8 nucleotides matching TRBD1. V shed 4 bases and J 4 bases; nucleotides not matched to a gene: 8. CDR1 is MGHDK and CDR2 is SYGVNS in the germline V gene. The CDR3 spans 15 residues. Combining the CDR3 with reference TRBV25-1 and TRBJ1-1 gives the whole variable domain EADIYQTPRYLVIGTGKKITLECSQTMGHDKMYWYQQDPGMELHLIHYSYGVNSTEKGDLSSESTVSRIRTEHFPLTLESARPSHTSQYLCASSVAGGAVTEAFFGQGTRLTVV.

The chain is built from TRBV19 and TRBJ1-2; 9 bases are a match to TRBD1. The V and J ends lost 7 bases and 9 bases, in that order; junction bases with no gene match: 21. Per the germline V gene, CDR1 is LNHDA and CDR2 is SQIVND (reference sequence). This CDR3 spans 17 amino acids. This chain's CDR3 is CASTPKRTGDPIRRYTF. Here the CDR3 DNA reads TGTGCCAGTACCCCTAAGAGGACAGGGGACCCCATCAGGCGCTACACCTTC. The full variable domain, completed using reference TRBV19 and TRBJ1-2, is DGGITQSPKYLFRKEGQNVTLSCEQNLNHDAMYWYRQDPGQGLRLIYYSQIVNDFQKGDIAEGYSVSREKKESFPLTVTSAQKNPTAFYLCASTPKRTGDPIRRYTFGSGTRLTVV.

The chain couples TRBV19 to TRBJ1-5; TRBD1 matches at 9 bases. Germline trimming cut 1 base from V and 8 bases from J; bases unmatched to any gene: 6. The CDR3 loop spans 15 amino acids. Germline lookup yields CDR1 LNHDA and CDR2 SQIVND (reference sequence). The CDR3 nucleotides read TGTGCCAGTAGTATAGCCGCGACAGGGGGAGAGCCCCAGCATTTT. Its protein product is CASSIAATGGEPQHF.

With regard to this clonotype: One base away lies a much larger clone, so this may be a sequencing read error. Since no conserved phenylalanine or tryptophan closes the CDR3, a read error is the likely cause. The chain employs TRBV7-6 and TRBJ1-3, with D possibly matching TRBD1 (5 bases). The V end was cut by 2 bases, the J end by 0 bases, with 14 bases between. The CDR3 is 17 amino acids. Germline assignment: CDR1 SGHVS and CDR2 FNYEAQ. The CDR3 loop reads CASSLSRGALSGNTIYL. In DNA form, the CDR3 reads TGTGCCAGCAGCTTAAGCCGAGGGGCACTCTCTGGAAACACCATATATCTT.

Of note for this clonotype: A much more abundant neighbour one base away suggests this may be a read error. No conserved phenylalanine or tryptophan is present at the end of the CDR3, so a read error is the likely explanation. The chain links TRBV27 to TRBJ1-6; 8 nucleotides line up with TRBD1. CDR1 and CDR2 from the germline V gene are MNHEY and SMNVEV (reference sequence). The CDR3 sequence is 14 residues long. V shed 4 bases and J 10 bases; nucleotides not matched to a gene: 6. CDR3 bases: TGTGCCAGCAGTTCCGACAGGGGAAACTCACCCCTCCACTCT. It translates to CASSSDRGNSPLHS.

This clonotype showed up many times. The J gene is TRBJ2-5, the V gene TRBV14; 7 bases fit TRBD1. J lost 3 bases, V lost 1 base, and 8 bases had no gene match. Germline CDR1 is SGHDN and CDR2 is FVKESK. This CDR3 contains 16 residues. In DNA, the CDR3 is TGTGCCAGCAGCCAAGCTGACAGGGTATCTAAAGAGACCCAGTACTTC. Residues: CASSQADRVSKETQYF.

The V and J genes are TRBV25-1 and TRBJ2-3, with 7 bases aligning to TRBD1. Trimming removed 6 bases from V and 1 base from J; junction bases left unmatched: 10. The CDR3 spans 16 residues. CDR1 and CDR2 from the germline V gene are MGHDK and SYGVNS. CDR3 in DNA: TGTGCCAGCAGGGTAAGGGAAGGACAGGGCACAGATACGCAGTATTTT. It yields the protein CASRVREGQGTDTQYF.

At least ten counts were recorded for this clonotype. A much larger clone differs by one base, so this may be a read error. A read error is likely, as this CDR3 ends without the conserved phenylalanine or tryptophan. The rearrangement uses TRBV2 and TRBJ1-6, with TRBD1 identical over 9 bases. Germline lookup yields CDR1 SNHLY and CDR2 FYNNEI. The V and J ends lost 7 bases and 9 bases, in that order; junction bases with no gene match: 7. The CDR3 consists of 14 residues. The DNA for the CDR3 is TGTGCCAGCACTAAACAGGGGGCACGTTCACCCCTCCACCTT. Translating it yields CASTKQGARSPLHL.

The chain uses TRBV2 and TRBJ2-3, with TRBD1 matching over 9 bases. Unmatched junction bases numbered 7, after V lost 6 bases and J lost 9 bases. Germline values: CDR1 SNHLY, CDR2 FYNNEI. This CDR3 is 13 amino acids long. CDR3 region: CASSGTGFITQYF. CDR3 bases: TGTGCCAGCAGCGGGACAGGGTTTATCACGCAGTATTTT.

At least ten counts were recorded for this clonotype. This chain links TRBV2 with TRBJ2-5; D gene uncertain. The germline V and J ends were trimmed by 7 bases and 4 bases, with 7 bases remaining between them. The CDR3 is 11 amino acids. Germline V lookup: CDR1 SNHLY, CDR2 FYNNEI. The CDR3, as DNA: TGTGCCAGCAAAGTCTTAGAGACCCAGTACTTC. Protein product: CASKVLETQYF.

This clonotype occurred many times. The chain has TRBV25-1 and TRBJ2-7; D is perhaps TRBD1 (5 bases). Trimming took 1 base from V and 11 from J, leaving 12 bases between them. This CDR3 is built from 12 residues. Germline CDR1 MGHDK, CDR2 SYGVNS. The CDR3 loop is CASSESPGKKYV. The CDR3 DNA follows: TGTGCCAGCAGTGAATCTCCAGGGAAGAAGTACGTC.

Concerning this clonotype: A much bigger clone sits one base away, suggesting this may be a read error. The chain is built from TRBV5-1 and TRBJ1-1, with 8 bases matching TRBD1. From germline, CDR1 is SGHRS and CDR2 YFSETQ. There are 15 residues in the CDR3. V lost 4 bases, J lost 9 bases, and 14 bases stayed unmatched. CDR3 sequence reads: CASSTYDRGKMKAFF. CDR3 DNA sequence: TGCGCCAGCAGCACTTACGACAGGGGTAAGATGAAAGCTTTCTTT.

The chain carries TRBV6-6 and TRBJ1-2; 9 bases map to TRBD1. CDR3 length: 17 amino acids. CDR1 MNHNY and CDR2 SVGAGI come from the germline V gene (reference sequence). The J segment lost 5 bases and the V segment lost 1 base, leaving 11 bases of the junction unmatched. The CDR3 sequence: CASSYFLQGAKGYGYTF. In nucleotides, the CDR3 is TGTGCCAGCAGTTACTTCTTACAGGGGGCGAAAGGATATGGCTACACCTTC.

This clonotype was observed many times. This chain links TRBV25-1 with TRBJ2-1; D gene unclear. Germline V gene sequence: CDR1 MGHDK, CDR2 SYGVNS. V was pared by 5 bases and J by 4 bases, with 6 bases between. The CDR3 covers 12 residues. The CDR3 here is CASSPQYNEQFF. CDR3 bases: TGTGCCAGCAGTCCCCAATACAATGAGCAGTTCTTC.

The chain joins TRBV25-1 to TRBJ1-5, with 7 bases that match TRBD1. This CDR3 region has 14 residues. Germline loops: CDR1 MGHDK, CDR2 SYGVNS. Trimming removed 8 bases from V and 0 bases from J; junction bases left unmatched: 4. This CDR3 reads CASSTGFSNQPQHF. The CDR3, as DNA: TGTGCCAGCTCGACAGGGTTTAGCAATCAGCCCCAGCATTTT.

This clonotype was counted many times. This chain uses TRBV9 with TRBJ2-1; 9 bases match TRBD2. CDR3 length equals 16 residues. The V gene's germline CDR1 is SGDLS and CDR2 YYNGEE. J lost 8 bases, V lost 0 bases, and 9 bases had no gene match. The CDR3 bases are TGTGCCAGCAGCGTAGGGCGGGGGGGACATCGGGATGAGCAGTTCTTC. It translates to CASSVGRGGHRDEQFF.

Ten or more counts support this clonotype. The V call is TRBV5-1, the J call TRBJ2-6, with D perhaps being TRBD1 or TRBD2 (5 bases each). The CDR3 loop spans 16 amino acids. Trimming left V 4 bases short and J 0 bases short, with 11 bases between. Germline V gives CDR1 SGHRS, CDR2 YFSETQ. CDR3 amino acids: CASSRDGNSGANVLTF. The CDR3 DNA reads as TGCGCCAGCAGCAGGGACGGAAACTCTGGGGCCAACGTCCTGACTTTC.